The 21 T cell receptor beta chains presented below share a single source sample, sequenced in a study of post-analysis software for immune sequencing data. Study results and caveats: Controls showed lower frequencies than patients for five TRBV segments, and TRBV5-6, TRBV5-1 and TRBV20-1 were among these.

Carried by the TCR beta cDNA libraries were unique molecular identifiers. TCRdb itself ran the PCR reads through MiXCR, one entry per CDR3 protein. Here the sample spans a few hundred thousand distinct CDR3 sequences, around 37% being singletons. These TCRs' antigens remain unknown. Specimen: blood. The receptors come from a girl aged 10-17 years with multiple sclerosis.

The chain couples TRBV6-5 to TRBJ1-6, with unresolved D. V was clipped by 4 bases and J by 9 bases, with 19 bases between them. The CDR3 contains 16 residues. In germline, CDR1 is MNHEY, CDR2 SVGAGI. The CDR3 sequence: CASSSPLPIGISPLHF. The DNA for the CDR3 is TGTGCCAGCAGTTCCCCCTTGCCGATCGGAATTTCACCCCTCCACTTT.

The chain recombines TRBV6-2 or TRBV6-3 with TRBJ2-3; D is perhaps TRBD1 (6 bases). Between the trimmed V and J ends, which lost 2 bases and 0 bases, there was a span of 18 bases. Germline loops: CDR1 MNHEY, CDR2 SVGEGT. The length of the CDR3 is 18 residues. CDR3 loop: CASSYPNPEQGSTDTQYF. The CDR3 nucleotides read TGTGCCAGCAGTTACCCGAACCCTGAGCAGGGGAGCACAGATACGCAGTATTTT.

The V gene is TRBV6-6, the J gene TRBJ2-7; TRBD1 matches 7 bases. This CDR3 is 14 amino acids long. Unmatched junction bases numbered 2, after V lost 2 bases and J lost 1 base. Germline V CDR1 and CDR2: MNHNY, SVGAGI (reference sequence). CDR3 DNA: TGTGCCAGCAGTTACGGGACAGCATCCTACGAGCAGTACTTC. Protein product: CASSYGTASYEQYF.

This clonotype was recorded once. The CDR3 loop reads CASSQTGHEKLFF. As DNA, the CDR3 is TGTGCCAGCAGCCAAACCGGCCATGAAAAACTGTTTTTT. The rearrangement joins TRBV12-3 or TRBV12-4 to TRBJ1-4, with D unclear. V was pared by 6 bases and J by 6 bases, with 11 bases between. The CDR3 covers 13 residues.

This clonotype was observed a few times. This chain connects TRBV12-3 or TRBV12-4 to TRBJ2-1; D may be TRBD2 (6 bases). CDR3 size: 15 residues. The V end was cut by 7 bases, the J end by 0 bases, with 13 bases between. CDR3 DNA: TGTGCCAGCATTGGGGGGAGAAGCTCCTACAATGAGCAGTTCTTC. It translates to CASIGGRSSYNEQFF.

This clonotype came up a few times. The rearrangement uses TRBV2 and TRBJ1-5; D not certain. The CDR3 runs to 13 residues. Germline V gene lookup returns CDR1 SNHLY and CDR2 FYNNEI. Deletions cut 7 bases from V and 3 bases from J, with 10 bases between. The CDR3 coding sequence is TGTGCCAGCAAGGGCCAGGACAATCAGCCCCAGCATTTT. This sequence encodes CASKGQDNQPQHF.

The chain is built from TRBV28 and TRBJ1-2; a weak D match, TRBD1 (6 bases). Trimming took off 4 bases at V and 2 bases at J, with 11 bases between the two ends. Germline V CDR1 and CDR2: MDHEN, SYDVKM. This CDR3 contains 14 residues. CDR3 nucleotides: TGTGCCAGCAGTTCCTCTACAGGGAACTATGGCTACACCTTC. It specifies CASSSSTGNYGYTF.

This clonotype was seen a single time. The conserved phenylalanine or tryptophan is not found at the CDR3 terminus, so this likely reflects a read error. The chain combines TRBV5-1 with TRBJ2-6, with D unresolved. The V gene lost 4 bases and the J gene lost 2 bases, with 13 bases spanning the gap. Germline assignment: CDR1 SGHRS and CDR2 YFSETQ. This CDR3 contains 16 residues. The DNA for the CDR3 is TGCGCCAGCAGCCCGCCCTTCCTCCCTGGGGCCAACGTCCTGACTTAC. It is translated as CASSPPFLPGANVLTY.

This clonotype was seen more than once but under ten times. This chain links TRBV7-9 with TRBJ2-1; tentative D call: TRBD2 (6 bases). The CDR3 spans 16 residues. The V end was cut by 1 base, the J end by 6 bases, with 16 bases between. CDR1 is SEHNR and CDR2 is FQNEAQ in the germline V gene (reference sequence). CDR3 sequence: CASSLESWGESNEQFF. CDR3 sequence (DNA): TGTGCCAGCAGCTTAGAGTCGTGGGGGGAGTCCAATGAGCAGTTCTTC.

This clonotype occurred a few times. The chain employs TRBV6-1 and TRBJ2-5; D is unresolved. Trimming removed 6 bases from V and 1 base from J, with 9 bases in between. Germline CDR1 MNHNS, CDR2 SASEGT. The CDR3 sequence is 13 residues long. The CDR3 spells CASSPRTQETQYF. Here the CDR3 DNA reads TGTGCCAGCAGCCCAAGAACCCAAGAGACCCAGTACTTC.

CDR3 residues: CSVRGDIYGYTF. The CDR3 DNA reads TGCAGCGTTCGAGGGGACATCTATGGCTACACCTTC. The chain recombines TRBV29-1 with TRBJ1-2, with a weak D call TRBD1 (6 bases). CDR1 is SQVTM and CDR2 is ANQGSEA in the germline V gene. V was pared by 5 bases and J by 4 bases, with 11 bases between. The CDR3 has 12 residues.

On this clonotype: One end of the junction fails to match germline, which may point to a read error. V and J are TRBV5-1 and TRBJ1-6; no clear D. The CDR3 runs to 15 residues. Germline loops: CDR1 SGHRS, CDR2 YFSETQ. The CDR3 DNA sequence: TGCGCCAGCAGCCCAGAAAGCTCCCATAATTCACCCCTCCACTTT. Its protein product is CASSPESSHNSPLHF.

This clonotype was found many times. The chain uses TRBV12-3 or TRBV12-4 and TRBJ2-7; weak D call: TRBD2 (5 bases). The CDR3 has 15 amino acids. Trimming removed 6 bases from V and 4 bases from J, with 19 bases in between. CDR3 sequence: CASSPLTGSSYEQYF. The DNA of the CDR3 is TGTGCCAGCAGCCCCTTAACGGGGAGCTCGTACGAGCAGTACTTC.

The rearrangement links TRBV6-2 or TRBV6-3 to TRBJ2-7; maybe TRBD1 (5 bases). The V end lost 10 bases, the J end lost 0 bases, and 19 bases lay between the germline ends. CDR1 MNHEY and CDR2 SVGEGT come from the germline V gene. This CDR3 spans 15 amino acids. CDR3 protein: CATFPADTYSYEQYF. DNA for the CDR3: TGTGCCACATTCCCGGCGGACACCTACTCCTACGAGCAGTACTTC.

The gene calls are TRBV9 and TRBJ1-2; D is unclear. CDR3 size: 15 residues. Trimming left V 0 bases short and J 2 bases short, with 11 bases between. CDR1 is SGDLS, CDR2 YYNGEE, per germline. In nucleotides, the CDR3 is TGTGCCAGCAGCGTAGGACGGACGGAAAACTATGGCTACACCTTC. It codes for CASSVGRTENYGYTF.

This chain uses TRBV5-1 with TRBJ1-2, with D unclear. With 1 base removed from V and 3 bases from J, the gap between germline ends came to 13 bases. CDR1 and CDR2 from the germline V gene are SGHRS and YFSETQ. This CDR3 spans 15 amino acids. This chain's CDR3 is CASSLSTISDYGYTF. In nucleotides, the CDR3 is TGCGCCAGCAGCTTGTCTACGATTTCTGACTATGGCTACACCTTC.

A remark on this clonotype: One end of the junction does not line up with germline, which may come from a read error. V usage is TRBV5-1 and J usage is TRBJ2-3; 8 nucleotides align to TRBD1. The CDR3 has 16 residues. CDR1 and CDR2 (germline): SGHRS, YFSETQ. The CDR3 sequence: CASSLQDRASTDTQYF. Here the CDR3 DNA reads TGCGCTAGCAGCCTACAGGACAGGGCTAGCACAGATACGCAGTATTTT.

This clonotype was picked up many times. The rearrangement joins TRBV7-8 to TRBJ2-7; D is unclear. V dropped 1 base and J dropped 2 bases, with 9 bases sitting between them. This CDR3 spans 14 amino acids. In germline, CDR1 is SGHVS, CDR2 FQNEAQ. Here the CDR3 reads CASSLEVTAYEQYF. The CDR3 bases are TGTGCCAGCAGCTTAGAAGTCACCGCCTACGAGCAGTACTTC.

V is TRBV5-1 and J is TRBJ1-1; D is perhaps TRBD1 (5 bases). The V gene's germline CDR1 is SGHRS and CDR2 YFSETQ. The CDR3 loop spans 14 amino acids. V was pared by 3 bases and J by 5 bases, with 14 bases between. CDR3 in amino acids: CASSSGQEGTEAFF. The CDR3 region has the DNA TGCGCCAGCAGCTCTGGACAAGAAGGGACTGAAGCTTTCTTT.

The CDR3 is CSVSFLSYGYTF. DNA of the CDR3: TGCAGCGTCTCGTTTCTTTCCTATGGCTACACCTTC. This rearrangement joins TRBV29-1 to TRBJ1-2; D remains ambiguous. CDR3 length: 12 residues. Germline loops: CDR1 SQVTM, CDR2 ANQGSEA. The germline V and J ends were trimmed by 6 bases and 4 bases, with 12 bases remaining between them. Drawing the rest from reference TRBV29-1 and TRBJ1-2, the complete variable domain is SAVISQKPSRDICQRGTSLTIQCQVDSQVTMMFWYRQQPGQSLTLIATANQGSEATYESGFVIDKFPISRPNLTFSTLTVSNMSPEDSSIYLCSVSFLSYGYTFGSGTRLTVV.

This clonotype was observed at least ten times. The chain carries TRBV4-1 and TRBJ2-7, with TRBD1 as a possible D gene (6 bases). The CDR3 is made up of 15 amino acids. The V end was cut by 6 bases, the J end by 3 bases, with 18 bases between. CDR1 is MGHRA and CDR2 is YSYEKL in the germline V gene. CDR3 nucleotides: TGCGCCAGCAGTCAGGAGGACAGCCCGGGCTACGAGCAGTACTTC. Its protein product is CASSQEDSPGYEQYF.